This TCR beta chain was profiled in a study of cytomegalovirus exposure and HLA in healthy donors. Researchers ran the PCR with 60 Vbeta and 13 Jbeta primers. This table comes from immunoSEQ multiplex PCR, and its TCRdb copy is limited to in-frame clones, with some not included. The sample shows 130,000 to 150,000 clones, roughly three quarters of them seen only once. The germline V and J ends were trimmed by 1 base and 0 bases, with 12 bases remaining between them. This CDR3 is 16 amino acids long. CDR1 is LNHDA and CDR2 is SQIVND in the germline V gene (reference sequence). The sample was PBMCs. The clonotype comes from a female donor in good health and CMV-seronegative. This chain links TRBV19 with TRBJ1-1; TRBD1 is a possible D gene (6 bases). The CDR3: CASSIGGLGMNTEAFF. The CDR3 coding sequence is TGTGCCAGTAGTATAGGGGGGCTTGGTATGAACACTGAAGCTTTCTTT.